Presented here are 28 T cell receptor beta chains from one specimen sequenced in a study of T-cell reconstitution after alpha-beta-depleted transplantation in children. The study, taken as a whole, reports: The origin of alpha-beta T cells about two months after transplant was reportedly several hundred expanded graft clones.

Unique molecular identifiers were built into the TCRbeta library. One entry per CDR3 protein results from TCRdb running MiXCR on the PCR reads. The table records roughly 30,000 distinct CDR3 sequences, 6% to 8.5% of them present only once. For these TCRs, the target antigens are not known. Sequenced material: peripheral blood, taken 60 days after TCRalphabeta/CD19-depleted stem cell transplant. Every receptor here comes from a child under two years old who had a stem cell transplant for acute myeloid leukemia, so the T cells may come from the graft donor.

This clonotype came up many times. The chain uses TRBV5-1 and TRBJ2-7, with 10 bases matching TRBD1. The CDR3 is made up of 15 amino acids. J was trimmed by 0 bases and V by 4 bases; bases with no gene match: 4. Per the germline V gene, CDR1 is SGHRS and CDR2 is YFSETQ. The DNA of the CDR3 is TGCGCCAGCAGCCCAGGGACAGGGGACTCCTACGAGCAGTACTTC. This encodes CASSPGTGDSYEQYF.

At least ten counts were recorded for this clonotype. The chain uses TRBV6-5 and TRBJ2-4, with D possibly being TRBD2 (7 bases). This CDR3 is built from 13 residues. Per germline, CDR1 MNHEY and CDR2 SVGAGI. Trimming stripped 2 bases from V and 12 bases from J, with 14 bases between. The CDR3 loop is CASSYGRGGDQYF. The CDR3 DNA follows: TGTGCCAGCAGTTACGGGAGGGGGGGGGATCAGTACTTC.

This clonotype showed up many times. V and J are TRBV27 and TRBJ2-7; 7 bases are shared with TRBD2. Trimming took 7 bases from V and 4 from J; bases not matched to a gene: 10. CDR1 is MNHEY and CDR2 is SMNVEV in the germline V gene (reference sequence). The CDR3 is made up of 14 amino acids. The CDR3 DNA follows: TGTGCCAGCACTCCTTTGGGGGGGGGATACGAGCAGTACTTC. Translating it yields CASTPLGGGYEQYF.

This clonotype was seen ten or more times. The chain has TRBV5-1 and TRBJ2-7; D possibly uses TRBD1 or TRBD2 (5 bases each). Trimming left V 5 bases short and J 3 bases short, with 15 bases between. The CDR3 runs 14 residues. Germline V lookup: CDR1 SGHRS, CDR2 YFSETQ. The CDR3 region has the DNA TGCGCCAGCAGGAATCCGGGACGGAACTACGAGCAGTACTTC. Translation: CASRNPGRNYEQYF.

This clonotype was picked up many times. This sequence joins TRBV5-1 and TRBJ2-4; unclear D gene. Trimming pared 3 bases from V and 0 bases from J, leaving 13 bases between. CDR1 is SGHRS and CDR2 is YFSETQ in the germline V gene. This CDR3 region has 16 residues. CDR3 sequence reads: CASSSEAEIAKNIQYF. In nucleotides, the CDR3 is TGCGCCAGCAGCTCAGAGGCCGAAATAGCCAAAAACATTCAGTACTTC.

This clonotype was found many times. The genes are TRBV12-5 and TRBJ2-2; 9 positions match TRBD2. This CDR3 comprises 15 residues. V dropped 6 bases and J dropped 4; count of bases not matched to a gene: 6. The V gene's germline CDR1 is LGHNT and CDR2 FRNRAP. This chain's CDR3 is CASGLAGGRTGELFF. The DNA of the CDR3 is TGTGCTAGTGGCCTGGCGGGGGGGCGCACCGGGGAGCTGTTTTTT.

The sample holds many counts of this clonotype. The chain couples TRBV6-5 to TRBJ2-1; weak D call: TRBD2 (5 bases). With 6 bases removed from V and 2 bases from J, the gap between germline ends came to 11 bases. CDR3 length equals 14 residues. CDR1 is MNHEY and CDR2 is SVGAGI in the germline V gene. In DNA form, the CDR3 reads TGTGCCAGCAGCCCCGGGATTGCCTACAATGAGCAGTTCTTC. Protein: CASSPGIAYNEQFF.

This clonotype showed up many times. The limits of the CDR3 on the DNA are not certain, so only TCRdb's listed CDR3 is given. The rearrangement uses TRBV6-2 or TRBV6-3 and TRBJ2-7; the table gives TRBD1 as D, unverified against the DNA. Looked up from germline, CDR1 is MNHEY and CDR2 is SVGEGT. The CDR3 contains 15 residues when both ends are counted. CDR3 protein: CASSSSGPSSYEQYF.

The chain couples TRBV18 to TRBJ2-2, with D perhaps TRBD2 (6 bases). Per the germline V gene, CDR1 is KGHSH and CDR2 is LQKENI. With 6 bases removed from V and 1 base from J, the gap between germline ends came to 12 bases. This CDR3 is built from 15 residues. CDR3 protein: CASSRGSLNTGELFF. The DNA for the CDR3 is TGTGCCAGCTCCCGGGGGTCCCTGAACACCGGGGAGCTGTTTTTT.

In this sample, this clonotype turned up many times. V is TRBV25-1 and J is TRBJ2-5; D remains unclear. Per the germline V gene, CDR1 is MGHDK and CDR2 is SYGVNS. V was shortened by 2 bases and J by 4 bases, with 20 bases between the two germline ends. This CDR3 region has 17 residues. CDR3 DNA sequence: TGTGCCAGCAGTGAAGGCGTATGGCAGGCTCTAGGAGAGACCCAGTACTTC. Residues: CASSEGVWQALGETQYF.

This clonotype was detected many times. V gene TRBV12-3 or TRBV12-4 combines with J gene TRBJ2-5; D tentatively fits TRBD1 or TRBD2 (5 bases each). The CDR3 contains 14 residues. Between the trimmed V and J ends, which lost 3 bases and 9 bases, there was a span of 17 bases. CDR3 sequence: CASSLAGWVEAQYF. The CDR3 DNA reads as TGTGCCAGCAGTTTGGCAGGGTGGGTGGAGGCCCAGTACTTC.

This clonotype has ten or more counts. V is TRBV5-1 and J is TRBJ2-7; D might be TRBD1 or TRBD2, each matching 5 bases. Germline lookup yields CDR1 SGHRS and CDR2 YFSETQ. The CDR3 spans 15 residues. Deletions cut 0 bases from V and 6 bases from J, with 16 bases between. The CDR3 loop reads CASSLAGTGLTEQYF. CDR3 in DNA: TGCGCCAGCAGCTTGGCGGGGACGGGTCTGACCGAGCAGTACTTC.

This clonotype was detected ten times or more. The chain employs TRBV5-1 and TRBJ1-1; tentatively, D is TRBD1 (5 bases). The germline V and J ends were trimmed by 2 bases and 6 bases, with 26 bases remaining between them. CDR1 SGHRS and CDR2 YFSETQ come from the germline V gene. The CDR3 is made up of 18 amino acids. This chain's CDR3 is CASSFDPSASGRKAEAFF. The DNA of the CDR3 is TGCGCCAGCAGCTTCGACCCATCCGCTTCAGGGCGGAAGGCTGAAGCTTTCTTT.

This clonotype was seen at least ten times. J is TRBJ2-7 and V is TRBV5-1, with D unclear. The CDR3 is made up of 13 amino acids. Trimming cost V 2 bases and J 2 bases, with 8 bases left between them. CDR1 and CDR2 from the germline V gene are SGHRS and YFSETQ. CDR3 sequence reads: CASSFGPPYEQYF. The DNA for the CDR3 is TGCGCCAGCAGCTTTGGACCCCCCTACGAGCAGTACTTC.

CDR3 coding DNA: TGTGCCAGCAGCAGACTGGGGGAGACCCAGTACTTC. Translated: CASSRLGETQYF. This chain uses TRBV12-3 or TRBV12-4 with TRBJ2-5; D remains unclear. This CDR3 is built from 12 residues. The germline V and J ends were trimmed by 6 bases and 5 bases, with 10 bases remaining between them.

This clonotype was detected only a few times. This rearrangement joins TRBV28 to TRBJ2-7, with D perhaps TRBD1 or TRBD2 (5 bases each). The germline CDR1 and CDR2 sequences are MDHEN and SYDVKM. There are 15 residues in the CDR3. V dropped 3 bases and J dropped 2 bases, with 14 bases sitting between them. The CDR3 here is CASSFEATGPYEQYF. CDR3 coding DNA: TGTGCCAGCAGTTTTGAGGCAACGGGGCCCTACGAGCAGTACTTC.

This clonotype was seen only a few times. V usage is TRBV11-3 and J usage is TRBJ2-1; 9 positions agree with TRBD2. V gave up 4 bases and J gave up 5 bases; unmatched junction bases: 6. This CDR3 comprises 15 residues. Looked up from germline, CDR1 is SGHNT and CDR2 is YENEEA. DNA of the CDR3: TGTGCCAGCAGCTCCCATTCTAGCGGGGACAATGAGCAGTTCTTC. Protein product: CASSSHSSGDNEQFF.

The table lists this clonotype with a few counts. The rearrangement uses TRBV18 and TRBJ2-1; D is unclear. Trimming pared 3 bases from V and 4 bases from J, leaving 10 bases between. CDR3 length: 14 residues. Per the germline V gene, CDR1 is KGHSH and CDR2 is LQKENI. The CDR3 bases are TGTGCCAGCTCACCCCTGCGTACTTACAATGAGCAGTTCTTC. Translated, it gives CASSPLRTYNEQFF.

In this sample, this clonotype turned up many times. The chain employs TRBV4-3 and TRBJ2-1, with D perhaps TRBD1 (5 bases). Germline loops: CDR1 LGHNA, CDR2 YSLEER. The V gene lost 1 base and the J gene lost 5 bases, with 9 bases spanning the gap. The CDR3 length is 14 residues. The CDR3 region is CASSQVQGNNEQFF. The CDR3 nucleotides read TGCGCCAGCAGCCAAGTGCAGGGTAACAATGAGCAGTTCTTC.

In this sample, this clonotype turned up many times. CDR3 region: CASSLGTPEAFF. CDR3 nucleotides: TGTGCCAGCAGCTTAGGAACACCGGAAGCTTTCTTT. This chain connects TRBV7-9 to TRBJ1-1; the D is unclear. Trimming took 1 base from V and 8 from J, leaving 8 bases between them. Germline values: CDR1 SEHNR, CDR2 FQNEAQ (reference sequence). This CDR3 has 12 residues.

Ten or more counts support this clonotype. This chain links TRBV10-2 with TRBJ2-4; D ambiguous. Trimming removed 2 bases at V and 13 bases at J, with 9 bases between. The CDR3 contains 11 residues. Per the germline V gene, CDR1 is WSHSY and CDR2 is SAAADI. CDR3 in DNA: TGCGCCAGCAGTGAGCCCCCCCTGCAGTACTTC. Encoded protein: CASSEPPLQYF.

This clonotype came up many times. The chain uses TRBV9 and TRBJ1-1, with 8 positions matching TRBD1. Germline CDR1 reads SGDLS; CDR2 reads YYNGEE. Trimming removed 0 bases from V and 2 bases from J; junction bases left unmatched: 15. There are 19 residues in the CDR3. Written as DNA, the CDR3 is TGTGCCAGCAGCGTAGACCCAACAGGGACAGGCTCGATAAACACTGAAGCTTTCTTT. This encodes CASSVDPTGTGSINTEAFF.

This clonotype was recorded many times. V and J are TRBV5-6 and TRBJ2-1, with 10 bases matching TRBD1. After removal of 3 bases from V and 4 bases from J, the junction contained 1 base not matched to a gene. CDR3 length: 14 residues. Germline V CDR1 and CDR2: SGHDT, YYEEEE. The CDR3 region is CASSSGQGYNEQFF. In DNA, the CDR3 is TGTGCCAGCAGCTCGGGACAGGGGTACAATGAGCAGTTCTTC.

This clonotype has at least ten counts. This rearrangement joins TRBV12-3 or TRBV12-4 to TRBJ2-5; TRBD1 agrees at 12 bases. This CDR3 contains 16 residues. J gave up 5 bases and V 4 bases, and 8 bases lay outside the gene matches. The CDR3 DNA sequence: TGTGCCAGCAGTTCCCCTGGGACAGGGGGCTGGGAGACCCAGTACTTC. Protein product: CASSSPGTGGWETQYF.

This clonotype came up many times. The chain couples TRBV7-9 to TRBJ2-7, with D perhaps matching TRBD1 (6 bases). The V end lost 5 bases, the J end lost 2 bases, and 13 bases lay between the germline ends. The CDR3 totals 14 residues. CDR1 and CDR2 from the germline V gene are SEHNR and FQNEAQ (reference sequence). CDR3 in amino acids: CASSRNRDPYEQYF. The DNA of the CDR3 is TGTGCCAGCAGCCGCAACAGGGACCCCTACGAGCAGTACTTC.

This clonotype was recorded many times. V and J are TRBV9 and TRBJ2-7; 7 bases are shared with TRBD2. V gave up 3 bases and J gave up 4 bases; unmatched junction bases: 10. The CDR3 spans 15 residues. Germline assignment: CDR1 SGDLS and CDR2 YYNGEE. The CDR3 region is CASSEGRGLLYEQYF. As DNA, the CDR3 is TGTGCCAGCAGCGAAGGGAGGGGACTTCTTTACGAGCAGTACTTC.

This clonotype was seen repeatedly, ten times or more. The J gene is TRBJ2-4, the V gene TRBV12-3 or TRBV12-4; no firm D call. V was clipped by 5 bases and J by 6 bases, with 14 bases between them. This CDR3 has 14 amino acids. The CDR3 protein is CASSLTTPRNIQYF. CDR3 DNA sequence: TGTGCCAGCAGTCTAACCACCCCGAGAAACATTCAGTACTTC.

This clonotype was detected many times. This chain connects TRBV20-1 to TRBJ2-3; no reliable D call. V was shortened by 1 base and J by 2 bases, with 19 bases between the two germline ends. This CDR3 is 17 amino acids long. In germline, CDR1 is DFQATT, CDR2 SNEGSKA (reference sequence). CDR3 sequence (DNA): TGCAGTGCTAGAGCCCTATGGGTCCTCCCTCACACAGATACGCAGTATTTT. Translating it yields CSARALWVLPHTDTQYF.